This passage covers 24 T cell receptor beta chains from one sample sequenced in a study of post-analysis software for immune sequencing data. Broader study findings: Four to six TRBV segments were more frequent in patients than controls; TRBV5-6, TRBV5-1 and TRBV20-1 belonged to this group.

These receptors' targets are unknown. The TCR beta cDNA libraries carried unique molecular identifiers. One entry per CDR3 protein, called by TCRdb with MiXCR from the PCR reads. Of approximately 570,000 distinct CDR3 sequences listed, roughly 47% were seen once; the top ten hold roughly 1.7%. The sample taken for sequencing was blood. These receptors all stem from a girl aged 5 to 17 with multiple sclerosis.

The chain links TRBV12-3 or TRBV12-4 to TRBJ1-5; D unclear. The CDR3 totals 14 residues. The V gene lost 1 base and the J gene lost 7 bases, with 11 bases spanning the gap. CDR3 bases: TGTGCCAGCAGTTTAGGAAGGACGGGACAGCCCCAGCATTTT. This translates into CASSLGRTGQPQHF.

This clonotype was observed at least ten times. The rearrangement joins TRBV29-1 to TRBJ1-2; D may be TRBD1 (5 bases). Germline CDR1 SQVTM, CDR2 ANQGSEA. This CDR3 comprises 11 residues. V was clipped by 5 bases and J by 8 bases, with 12 bases between them. As DNA, the CDR3 is TGCAGCGTTACCACAGGAAGCGGCTACACCTTC. Amino acids: CSVTTGSGYTF.

This chain joins TRBV12-3 or TRBV12-4 and TRBJ2-6, with D unresolved. The ends were cut back, 2 bases at V and 0 bases at J, with 11 bases in the middle. The CDR3 runs to 17 residues. Written as DNA, the CDR3 is TGTGCCAGCAGTTTATATAGGTTTCCCTCTGGGGCCAACGTCCTGACTTTC. Its protein product is CASSLYRFPSGANVLTF.

In its sample, this clonotype was seen a few times. This chain connects TRBV6-1 to TRBJ2-3; 10 nucleotides align to TRBD2. CDR3 size: 17 residues. The junction had 11 bases not matched to a gene; V was cut back by 4 bases and J by 4 bases. Germline V gene lookup returns CDR1 MNHNS and CDR2 SASEGT. The CDR3 region has the DNA TGTGCCAGCAGTGGAACTAAGCGGGGGGGCTTCGCAGATACGCAGTATTTT. Translating gives CASSGTKRGGFADTQYF.

The rearrangement links TRBV20-1 to TRBJ2-5; D is ambiguous. Trimming took off 6 bases at V and 2 bases at J, with 16 bases between the two ends. The length of the CDR3 is 14 residues. Germline V gene sequence: CDR1 DFQATT, CDR2 SNEGSKA (reference sequence). CDR3 nucleotide sequence: TGCAGTGCAAATAGCCCCTACCATCAAGAGACCCAGTACTTC. This encodes CSANSPYHQETQYF.

As concerns this clonotype: This CDR3 fails to terminate in the conserved phenylalanine or tryptophan, so it likely reflects a read error. V gene TRBV10-3 combines with J gene TRBJ2-5; TRBD2 matches at 8 bases. The CDR3 totals 16 residues. The germline V gene encodes CDR1 ENHRY and CDR2 SYGVKD. V was clipped by 0 bases and J by 7 bases; unmatched bases: 10. The CDR3 reads CAISESLTSGRGTQYS. Here the CDR3 DNA reads TGTGCCATCAGTGAGTCCCTTACTAGCGGTCGAGGGACCCAGTACTCC.

The V gene is TRBV29-1, the J gene TRBJ2-1; the D call may be TRBD1 or TRBD2 (5 bases each). V dropped 5 bases and J dropped 3 bases, with 8 bases sitting between them. The CDR3 totals 12 residues. Germline V gene sequence: CDR1 SQVTM, CDR2 ANQGSEA. In DNA, the CDR3 is TGCAGCGTTCGGGACGGCTACAATGAGCAGTTCTTC. Encoded protein: CSVRDGYNEQFF.

The rearrangement links TRBV28 to TRBJ1-4, with D possibly being TRBD1 (6 bases). Trimming removed 6 bases from V and 8 bases from J, with 19 bases in between. Germline CDR1 MDHEN, CDR2 SYDVKM. This CDR3 contains 15 residues. CDR3 region: CASSDPGTSSEKLFF. In nucleotides, the CDR3 is TGTGCCAGCAGCGACCCAGGGACAAGTTCGGAAAAACTGTTTTTT.

The CDR3 sequence: CASSLGADNEQFF. The DNA for the CDR3 is TGTGCCAGCAGTTTAGGAGCGGACAATGAGCAGTTCTTC. The rearrangement links TRBV27 to TRBJ2-1, with a weak D call TRBD2 (5 bases). Germline CDR1 reads MNHEY; CDR2 reads SMNVEV (reference sequence). The CDR3 covers 13 residues. Trimming shortened V by 2 bases and J by 5 bases, and 7 bases separated the two germline ends.

This clonotype was observed a few times. This sequence joins TRBV6-4 and TRBJ2-1; 7 nucleotides align to TRBD2. The CDR3 spans 14 residues. Trimming removed 0 bases from V and 8 bases from J; junction bases left unmatched: 4. In germline, CDR1 is MRHNA, CDR2 SNTAGT. This chain's CDR3 is CASSDSAGADEQFF. The CDR3, as DNA: TGTGCCAGCAGTGACTCGGCGGGAGCGGATGAGCAGTTCTTC.

The rearrangement joins TRBV5-5 to TRBJ2-3; the match to TRBD2 covers 12 bases. V gave up 3 bases and J gave up 5 bases; unmatched junction bases: 7. This CDR3 is built from 16 residues. Per germline, CDR1 SGHKS and CDR2 YYEKEE (reference sequence). The CDR3 DNA is TGTGCCAGCAGCTCTCTAGCGGGGGGGCCTCGAGATACGCAGTATTTT. Residues: CASSSLAGGPRDTQYF.

The V gene is TRBV9, the J gene TRBJ2-7, with 7 bases that match TRBD2. CDR1 and CDR2 (germline): SGDLS, YYNGEE. This CDR3 contains 14 residues. Trimming took 4 bases from V and 2 from J; bases not matched to a gene: 6. The CDR3 nucleotides read TGTGCCAGCAGCCCCGGACTAGGGGCCTACGAGCAGTACTTC. As protein: CASSPGLGAYEQYF.

This chain joins TRBV4-1 and TRBJ2-1, with a possible D match to TRBD2 (5 bases). V was trimmed by 3 bases and J by 0 bases, leaving 15 bases between them. Germline CDR1 and CDR2: MGHRA and YSYEKL. The CDR3 spans 17 residues. CDR3 sequence: CASSHLMRESSYNEQFF. In nucleotides, the CDR3 is TGCGCCAGCAGCCATCTAATGAGGGAAAGCTCCTACAATGAGCAGTTCTTC.

This chain connects TRBV6-1 to TRBJ2-7; D gene ambiguous. The V gene lost 1 base and the J gene lost 6 bases, with 16 bases spanning the gap. CDR3 length equals 15 residues. Germline-derived CDR1 and CDR2 are MNHNS and SASEGT. The CDR3, as DNA: TGTGCCAGCAGTGAAGAGGCAGGCCAGCCGGGCGAGCAGTACTTC. Its protein is CASSEEAGQPGEQYF.

The chain couples TRBV12-3 or TRBV12-4 to TRBJ2-1; TRBD2 aligns across 16 bases. With 7 bases clipped from V and 1 base from J, the junction kept 10 bases outside the gene matches. There are 19 residues in the CDR3. The CDR3: CASILLGTSGRGSYNEQFF. The CDR3 region has the DNA TGTGCCAGCATCCTACTCGGGACTAGCGGGAGGGGGTCCTACAATGAGCAGTTCTTC.

This clonotype was detected a few times. The genes are TRBV6-4 and TRBJ2-2, with D uncertain. The CDR3 is made up of 13 amino acids. Germline-derived CDR1 and CDR2 are MRHNA and SNTAGT. V shed 0 bases and J shed 4 bases, with 3 bases lying between them. The DNA for the CDR3 is TGTGCCAGCAGTGACTCTTTCACCGGGGAGCTGTTTTTT. This gives the protein CASSDSFTGELFF.

The J gene is TRBJ2-1, the V gene TRBV6-5, with a possible D match to TRBD2 (7 bases). The CDR3 is 15 amino acids. Trimming removed 2 bases at V and 8 bases at J, with 16 bases between. Germline CDR1 reads MNHEY; CDR2 reads SVGAGI. CDR3 residues: CASSYGGRGSDEQFF. As DNA, the CDR3 is TGTGCCAGCAGTTACGGGGGGAGGGGGAGCGATGAGCAGTTCTTC.

V gene TRBV24-1 combines with J gene TRBJ2-5; no clear D. The V end lost 7 bases, the J end lost 1 base, and 9 bases lay between the germline ends. Germline assignment: CDR1 KGHDR and CDR2 SFDVKD. The CDR3 length is 13 residues. CDR3 in amino acids: CATSDGPQETQYF. DNA of the CDR3: TGTGCCACCAGCGATGGACCCCAAGAGACCCAGTACTTC.

The chain carries TRBV5-1 and TRBJ2-1; 12 nucleotides match TRBD2. Germline assignment: CDR1 SGHRS and CDR2 YFSETQ. J lost 5 bases, V lost 4 bases, and 10 bases had no gene match. The CDR3 has 17 residues. CDR3 protein: CASSLRTSGTSNNEQFF. The CDR3 nucleotides are TGCGCCAGCAGCCTACGGACTAGCGGGACTTCCAACAATGAGCAGTTCTTC.

This clonotype was recorded a few times. The chain carries TRBV6-6 and TRBJ2-1, with no clear D. Germline V gene sequence: CDR1 MNHNY, CDR2 SVGAGI (reference sequence). The CDR3 loop spans 12 amino acids. The V end was cut by 1 base, the J end by 8 bases, with 6 bases between. CDR3 loop: CASSYLGDEQFF. The CDR3 coding sequence is TGTGCCAGCAGTTACTTGGGTGATGAGCAGTTCTTC.

V gene TRBV7-6 combines with J gene TRBJ2-3, with TRBD2 identical over 10 bases. The CDR3 spans 19 residues. CDR1 and CDR2 from the germline V gene are SGHVS and FNYEAQ. V was pared by 5 bases and J by 3 bases, with 17 bases of the junction left unmatched. CDR3: CASSQGQELAGKDTDTQYF. In nucleotides, the CDR3 is TGTGCCAGCAGCCAGGGCCAAGAACTAGCGGGAAAGGATACAGATACGCAGTATTTT.

The V gene is TRBV6-6, the J gene TRBJ2-5, with 8 positions matching TRBD2. V lost 5 bases to trimming and J lost 11 bases; unmatched junction nucleotides: 19. Per germline, CDR1 MNHNY and CDR2 SVGAGI (reference sequence). The CDR3 consists of 16 residues. The CDR3 sequence: CASSARGTSVGNEQYF. The CDR3 coding sequence is TGTGCCAGCAGTGCGCGTGGGACTAGTGTAGGCAATGAGCAGTACTTC.

The CDR3 protein is CASSAAAGGDGYTF. In DNA, the CDR3 is TGTGCCAGCAGCGCGGCGGCAGGGGGCGATGGCTACACCTTC. V is TRBV7-6 and J is TRBJ1-2, with 8 bases matching TRBD1. The CDR3 is made up of 14 amino acids. Germline-derived CDR1 and CDR2 are SGHVS and FNYEAQ. The J segment lost 6 bases and the V segment lost 5 bases, leaving 8 bases of the junction unmatched.

J is TRBJ1-5 and V is TRBV12-5; D unclear. This CDR3 is 17 amino acids long. Germline V gene sequence: CDR1 LGHNT, CDR2 FRNRAP. The ends were cut back, 5 bases at V and 2 bases at J, with 19 bases in the middle. CDR3 sequence reads: CASGASKEGIGNQPQHF. In DNA, the CDR3 is TGTGCTAGTGGTGCCTCAAAGGAGGGAATCGGCAATCAGCCCCAGCATTTT.